Following are 24 T cell receptor beta chains from one sample sequenced in a study of cytomegalovirus exposure and HLA in healthy donors. The repertoire was sequenced with immunoSEQ multiplex PCR; TCRdb's copy has only in-frame clones and lacks some. In the table there are approximately 130,000 clones, about 90% of which are singletons. Sequences were obtained from PBMCs. These receptors were collected from a woman aged 18 to 35 in good health and CMV-seronegative.

The chain employs TRBV6-5 and TRBJ1-5; 8 nucleotides align to TRBD1. Germline CDR1 and CDR2: MNHEY and SVGAGI. The CDR3 is made up of 15 amino acids. With 0 bases clipped from V and 9 bases from J, the junction kept 7 bases outside the gene matches. The CDR3 region is CASSYSGQGNVPQHF. DNA of the CDR3: TGTGCCAGCAGTTACTCAGGACAGGGAAACGTGCCCCAGCATTTT.

The rearrangement uses TRBV27 and TRBJ2-1; tentative D call: TRBD1 (7 bases). CDR3 length equals 15 residues. Germline V gives CDR1 MNHEY, CDR2 SMNVEV (reference sequence). Trimming left V 2 bases short and J 5 bases short, with 13 bases between. In DNA, the CDR3 is TGTGCCAGCAGTTTAGGAGGGGGCCCAAACAATGAGCAGTTCTTC. Translated, it gives CASSLGGGPNNEQFF.

This clone has just a few counts. This rearrangement joins TRBV5-1 to TRBJ2-2; 10 nucleotides line up with TRBD1. Germline CDR1 is SGHRS and CDR2 is YFSETQ. Unmatched junction bases numbered 12, after V lost 4 bases and J lost 3 bases. The CDR3 spans 18 residues. CDR3 sequence: CASSTIPRTGGDTGELFF. The CDR3 nucleotides read TGCGCCAGCAGCACGATACCCAGGACAGGGGGAGACACCGGGGAGCTGTTTTTT.

The chain employs TRBV5-6 and TRBJ2-1; 11 bases match TRBD2. V was pared by 1 base and J by 4 bases, with 4 bases of the junction left unmatched. The CDR3 runs 16 residues. The V gene's germline CDR1 is SGHDT and CDR2 YYEEEE. CDR3 residues: CASSLLASGRYNEQFF. The CDR3 nucleotides are TGTGCCAGCAGCTTGTTGGCTAGCGGGAGGTACAATGAGCAGTTCTTC.

The V and J genes are TRBV19 and TRBJ2-7; 11 bases align to TRBD2. Germline trimming cut 4 bases from V and 5 bases from J; bases unmatched to any gene: 7. Germline V gene data show CDR1 as LNHDA and CDR2 as SQIVND (reference sequence). The CDR3 is made up of 15 amino acids. The CDR3 region has the DNA TGTGCCAGTAGTACGGGGCGACTAGCGGGGCACGAGCAGTACTTC. Residues: CASSTGRLAGHEQYF. The complete variable domain, with remaining parts taken from reference TRBV19 and TRBJ2-7, reads DGGITQSPKYLFRKEGQNVTLSCEQNLNHDAMYWYRQDPGQGLRLIYYSQIVNDFQKGDIAEGYSVSREKKESFPLTVTSAQKNPTAFYLCASSTGRLAGHEQYFGPGTRLTVT.

This clone was counted a single time. J is TRBJ1-2 and V is TRBV7-2; TRBD1 agrees at 11 bases. CDR1 is SGHTA, CDR2 FQGNSA, per germline. The CDR3 is 16 amino acids. The trim removed 5 bases at V and 9 bases at J, leaving 14 bases unmatched. In nucleotides, the CDR3 is TGTGCCAGCAGCCGCCGGACAGGGGGCTCTTCATACCGCTACACCTTC. Its translation: CASSRRTGGSSYRYTF.

V is TRBV9 and J is TRBJ2-1; possible D gene TRBD2, 5 bases. Germline CDR1 reads SGDLS; CDR2 reads YYNGEE. The V gene lost 0 bases and the J gene lost 9 bases, with 19 bases spanning the gap. The CDR3 is 16 amino acids. This CDR3 is CASSVAPSSGFGEQFF. The CDR3 DNA is TGTGCCAGCAGCGTAGCGCCTAGCTCGGGCTTTGGTGAGCAGTTCTTC.

V usage is TRBV29-1 and J usage is TRBJ2-1; D is possibly TRBD1 (6 bases). The CDR3 is made up of 13 amino acids. In germline, CDR1 is SQVTM, CDR2 ANQGSEA. V lost 8 bases to trimming and J lost 15 bases, with 26 bases between them. CDR3 nucleotide sequence: TGCAGCATTGTATCCGGGACCGACAGGTTGTGGTTCTTC. Translating it yields CSIVSGTDRLWFF.

This clone was counted only a few times. This rearrangement joins TRBV28 to TRBJ1-1, with 7 bases matching TRBD1. Looked up from germline, CDR1 is MDHEN and CDR2 is SYDVKM. This CDR3 has 15 amino acids. V was pared by 6 bases and J by 5 bases, with 12 bases of the junction left unmatched. The CDR3 sequence: CASRQWTGFATEAFF. The DNA for the CDR3 is TGTGCCAGCAGGCAGTGGACAGGCTTTGCGACTGAAGCTTTCTTT.

The V call is TRBV6-5, the J call TRBJ1-1; the match to TRBD1 covers 8 bases. CDR1 and CDR2 from the germline V gene are MNHEY and SVGAGI. V was pared by 2 bases and J by 11 bases, with 10 bases of the junction left unmatched. This CDR3 contains 14 residues. CDR3 sequence: CASSYRLTGGTAFF. The DNA for the CDR3 is TGTGCCAGCAGTTACCGACTCACAGGGGGAACGGCTTTCTTT.

The V call is TRBV2, the J call TRBJ2-7; 11 positions match TRBD2. CDR1 and CDR2 from the germline V gene are SNHLY and FYNNEI. The CDR3 runs to 16 residues. The ends lost 6 bases at V and 1 base at J; junction bases unmatched: 8. This CDR3 is CASRDSGRAWSYEQYF. The CDR3, as DNA: TGTGCCAGCAGAGATAGCGGGAGGGCCTGGTCCTACGAGCAGTACTTC.

This chain links TRBV5-6 with TRBJ1-6, with a tentative D call TRBD1 (6 bases). This CDR3 is 16 amino acids long. Germline V gene lookup returns CDR1 SGHDT and CDR2 YYEEEE. V gave up 4 bases and J gave up 6 bases, with 17 bases separating them. The CDR3 loop reads CASSTGHSTPNSPLHF. The CDR3 DNA reads as TGTGCCAGCAGCACGGGACATTCCACCCCTAATTCACCCCTCCACTTT.

This clone is a singleton in its sample. CDR3 nucleotides: TGTGCCAGCAGTTTCAGCGGAGATACGCAGTATTTT. Encoded protein: CASSFSGDTQYF. The J gene is TRBJ2-3, the V gene TRBV28; weak D call: TRBD2 (5 bases). Trimming removed 3 bases from V and 5 bases from J, with 6 bases in between. The CDR3 runs 12 residues. Germline V gene lookup returns CDR1 MDHEN and CDR2 SYDVKM.

This chain links TRBV4-2 with TRBJ2-7, with 8 bases aligning to TRBD2. This CDR3 is 18 amino acids long. Germline V gene lookup returns CDR1 LGHNA and CDR2 YNFKEQ. J was trimmed by 2 bases and V by 4 bases; bases with no gene match: 16. CDR3 DNA: TGTGCCAGCAGCCCGCTCGTGGGGTTGCCGGGACTAGCCTACGAGCAGTACTTC. Amino acids: CASSPLVGLPGLAYEQYF.

The chain couples TRBV10-1 to TRBJ2-3; 7 nucleotides agree with TRBD1. The CDR3 extends over 14 amino acids. The V and J ends lost 4 bases and 2 bases, in that order; junction bases with no gene match: 3. Germline V gene data show CDR1 as WNHNN and CDR2 as SYGVQD (reference sequence). CDR3 amino acids: CASSGQGATDTQYF. DNA for the CDR3: TGCGCCAGCAGTGGACAGGGTGCCACAGATACGCAGTATTTT.

The rearrangement links TRBV5-1 to TRBJ2-2, with 14 bases lining up with TRBD2. CDR1 SGHRS and CDR2 YFSETQ come from the germline V gene. V dropped 6 bases and J dropped 5; count of bases not matched to a gene: 12. CDR3 length: 18 amino acids. This CDR3 is CASKAGTSGGHQTGELFF. CDR3 sequence (DNA): TGCGCCAGCAAGGCTGGGACTAGCGGGGGCCACCAAACCGGGGAGCTGTTTTTT. Variable domain in full (rest from reference TRBV5-1 and TRBJ2-2): KAGVTQTPRYLIKTRGQQVTLSCSPISGHRSVSWYQQTPGQGLQFLFEYFSETQRNKGNFPGRFSGRQFSNSRSEMNVSTLELGDSALYLCASKAGTSGGHQTGELFFGEGSRLTVL.

In this sample, this clone turned up once. V and J are TRBV7-8 and TRBJ1-2; D unclear. Germline V gene sequence: CDR1 SGHVS, CDR2 FQNEAQ. The CDR3 is 14 amino acids. V was cut by 1 base and J by 8 bases, with 14 bases left in between. The CDR3 DNA reads TGTGCCAGCAGCTTAGTCGGGGTCTGGGTCGGCTACACCTTC. It translates to CASSLVGVWVGYTF.

The chain is built from TRBV5-1 and TRBJ2-6; D possibly corresponds to TRBD1 (5 bases). V lost 1 base to trimming and J lost 1 base, with 9 bases between them. Germline assignment: CDR1 SGHRS and CDR2 YFSETQ. This CDR3 region has 16 residues. The CDR3 coding sequence is TGCGCCAGCAGCTTGAATGCAGGGTCTGGGGCCAACGTCCTGACTTTC. Protein sequence: CASSLNAGSGANVLTF. Supplemented by reference TRBV5-1 and TRBJ2-6, the full variable domain reads KAGVTQTPRYLIKTRGQQVTLSCSPISGHRSVSWYQQTPGQGLQFLFEYFSETQRNKGNFPGRFSGRQFSNSRSEMNVSTLELGDSALYLCASSLNAGSGANVLTFGAGSRLTVL.

The chain employs TRBV30 and TRBJ2-2, with D possibly matching TRBD1 (5 bases). In germline, CDR1 is GTSNPN, CDR2 SVGIG (reference sequence). Trimming took 0 bases from V and 5 from J, leaving 13 bases between them. The CDR3 sequence is 15 residues long. CDR3 in DNA: TGTGCCTGGAGTGTAACCAGGGCCGGGACCGGGGAGCTGTTTTTT. Translated: CAWSVTRAGTGELFF.

The chain couples TRBV4-3 to TRBJ1-1; 7 bases agree with TRBD1. V lost 1 base and J lost 10; bases outside the gene matches: 6. Germline V lookup: CDR1 LGHNA, CDR2 YSLEER. The CDR3 totals 13 residues. CDR3 sequence: CASSQVLPGGAFF. In DNA, the CDR3 is TGCGCCAGCAGCCAAGTCCTTCCAGGGGGAGCTTTCTTT.

The chain couples TRBV18 to TRBJ1-5; 12 bases fit TRBD1. CDR3 length: 16 residues. With 2 bases clipped from V and 3 bases from J, the junction kept 2 bases outside the gene matches. Germline V lookup: CDR1 KGHSH, CDR2 LQKENI. The CDR3: CASSPGTGGTNQPQHF. The CDR3, as DNA: TGTGCCAGCTCACCAGGGACAGGGGGCACCAATCAGCCCCAGCATTTT.

CDR3 residues: CASSVSGLAGNSYEQYF. CDR3 nucleotide sequence: TGTGCCAGTAGTGTGTCGGGACTAGCGGGTAATTCGTACGAGCAGTACTTC. The chain joins TRBV19 to TRBJ2-7; 12 nucleotides match TRBD2. This CDR3 has 17 amino acids. Trimming removed 5 bases from V and 4 bases from J; junction bases left unmatched: 12. CDR1 is LNHDA and CDR2 is SQIVND in the germline V gene (reference sequence).

The V gene is TRBV10-3, the J gene TRBJ1-5, with D tentatively TRBD1 (6 bases). The V and J ends lost 3 bases and 3 bases respectively, with 9 bases between them. This CDR3 has 14 amino acids. Germline CDR1 is ENHRY and CDR2 is SYGVKD. CDR3 nucleotide sequence: TGTGCCATCAGTGAAGGACAGACCAATCAGCCCCAGCATTTT. This gives the protein CAISEGQTNQPQHF.

This clone was seen more than once but under ten times. This chain joins TRBV7-8 and TRBJ2-7, with 7 bases lining up with TRBD2. CDR1 and CDR2 from the germline V gene are SGHVS and FQNEAQ. This CDR3 has 19 amino acids. Trimming at V came to 4 bases and at J to 0 bases, leaving 18 bases not matched to a gene. DNA of the CDR3: TGTGCCAGCAGCTGGTTGGGGGGGTCTGGAACAATAAGCTCCTACGAGCAGTACTTC. This translates into CASSWLGGSGTISSYEQYF.